Listed below are T cell receptor beta chains from one sample, sequenced in a study of blood T cell repertoires in COVID-19. The table came from immunoSEQ multiplex PCR; TCRdb's copy has only in-frame clones and leaves some out. The sample contains tens of thousands of clones, over 70% of which appear only once. The material sequenced was peripheral blood. The source is a human donor in a cohort sampled during active COVID-19. CDR3s include the opening cysteine and the closing phenylalanine or tryptophan. Each record gives: clone size, V gene, D gene, J gene, CDR3 DNA, CDR3 protein. The D gene is left open where the match is weak. Clone size, where shown, is once, few, many, or a class for clones that have expanded.

NA	TRBV24-1	TRBD1	TRBJ2-7	TGTGCCACCAGTGATCCCGGGACAGGGTTTTACGAGCAGTACTTC	CATSDPGTGFYEQYF
NA	TRBV30	TRBD1	TRBJ1-1	TGTGCCTGGAGTTGGGACAGGGGGTTGGGGACTGAAGCTTTCTTT	CAWSWDRGLGTEAFF
NA	TRBV7-9	NA	TRBJ2-2	TGTGCCAGCAGGGATCAGGGGACCGGGGAGCTGTTTTTT	CASRDQGTGELFF
few	TRBV6-6	TRBD2	TRBJ2-7	TGTGCCAGCAGTTACGCTAGCGGGGGGTTAAACTACGAGCAGTACTTC	CASSYASGGLNYEQYF
NA	TRBV11-2	TRBD2	TRBJ2-1	TGTGCCAGCAGCTTAGTTACAGCGGGGGGGCTGGTTGAGCAGTTCTTC	CASSLVTAGGLVEQFF
NA	TRBV19	NA	TRBJ1-6	TGTGCCAGTAGTATCGGGGCGGGAAATTCACCCCTCCACTTT	CASSIGAGNSPLHF
NA	TRBV5-6	TRBD2	TRBJ2-4	TGTGCCAGCAGCCCCGGGCTAGCGGGGGGTGCCATTCAGTACTTC	CASSPGLAGGAIQYF
NA	TRBV21-1	NA	TRBJ1-1	TGTGCCAGCACCAAGAATCGGGCAGGGGGCAAGACTGAAGCTTTCTTT	CASTKNRAGGKTEAFF
NA	TRBV27	NA	TRBJ2-4	TGTGCCAGCATTCGGGGGAACATTCAGTACTTC	CASIRGNIQYF
once	TRBV24-1	NA	TRBJ2-1	TGTGCCACCAGTGATCCCATCAGGATAGCGGAGCAGTTCTTC	CATSDPIRIAEQFF
NA	TRBV5-6	NA	TRBJ2-1	TGTGCCAGCAGCTTGGTGGTCGGCAATGAGCAGTTCTTC	CASSLVVGNEQFF
NA	TRBV11-2	TRBD2	TRBJ2-5	TGTGCCAGCAGCTTTTCGGGGGGTCAAGAGACCCAGTACTTC	CASSFSGGQETQYF
NA	TRBV20-1	NA	TRBJ2-7	TGCAGTGCTAGTTTCCAGGGCCGCTACGAGCAGTACTTC	CSASFQGRYEQYF
NA	TRBV9	NA	TRBJ2-1	TGTGCCAGCAGCAATCAGGGTCGCGAGCAGTTCTTC	CASSNQGREQFF
NA	TRBV20-1	TRBD1	TRBJ1-1	TGCAGTGCTAGTAACAGGGGGTCGATTGAAGCTTTCTTT	CSASNRGSIEAFF
NA	TRBV7-3	TRBD1	TRBJ2-1	TGTGCCAGCAGCTTAAAGGCAGGGGGCGGGAATGAGCAGTTCTTC	CASSLKAGGGNEQFF
once	TRBV11-2	NA	TRBJ2-7	TGTGCCAGCAGCTTATTGGGCAAGAGGGACGAGCAGTACTTC	CASSLLGKRDEQYF
NA	TRBV7-3	NA	TRBJ2-5	TGTGCCAGCAGCCAACTCCCCCAAGAGACCCAGTACTTC	CASSQLPQETQYF
NA	TRBV18	NA	TRBJ2-7	TGTGCCAGCTCACCGGGGCAGTACACCGAGCAGTACTTC	CASSPGQYTEQYF
once	TRBV6-6	NA	TRBJ2-2	TGTGCCAGCGTTAGCGCGAACACCGGGGAGCTGTTTTTT	CASVSANTGELFF
NA	TRBV6-5	TRBD1	TRBJ1-2	TGTGCCAGCAGCCCCCGGGACAGGTTCAACTATGGCTACACCTTC	CASSPRDRFNYGYTF
NA	TRBV5-1	NA	TRBJ2-7	TGCGCCAGCAGCCAGAGGGGGTTCTACGAGCAGTACTTC	CASSQRGFYEQYF
NA	TRBV6-5	NA	TRBJ1-2	TGTGCCAGCAGTTATGGGGCTGGTGGCTACACCTTC	CASSYGAGGYTF
once	TRBV9	NA	TRBJ1-5	TGTGCCAGCAGCGTAGATGGGAGGGGCGGTAATCAGCCCCAGCATTTT	CASSVDGRGGNQPQHF
NA	TRBV2	NA	TRBJ1-5	TGTGCCAGCAAGGGGCCTAGCAATCAGCCCCAGCATTTT	CASKGPSNQPQHF